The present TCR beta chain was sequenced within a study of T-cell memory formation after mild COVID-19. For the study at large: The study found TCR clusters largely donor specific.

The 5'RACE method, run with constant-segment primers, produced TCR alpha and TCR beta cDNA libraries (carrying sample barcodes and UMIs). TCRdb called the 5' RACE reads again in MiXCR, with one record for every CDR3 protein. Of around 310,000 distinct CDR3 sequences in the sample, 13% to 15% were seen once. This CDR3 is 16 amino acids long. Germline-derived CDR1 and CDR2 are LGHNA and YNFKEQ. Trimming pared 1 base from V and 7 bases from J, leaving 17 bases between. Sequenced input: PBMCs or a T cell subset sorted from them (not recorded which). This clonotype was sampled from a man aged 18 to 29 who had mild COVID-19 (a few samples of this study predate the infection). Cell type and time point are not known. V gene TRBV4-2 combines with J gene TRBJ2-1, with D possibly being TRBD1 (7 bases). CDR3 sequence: CASSQGVWRGQNEQFF. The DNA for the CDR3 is TGTGCCAGCAGCCAAGGTGTTTGGAGGGGGCAGAATGAGCAGTTCTTC.